The present T cell receptor beta chain was sequenced within a study of CD8 T cells in Susac syndrome (dated by TCRdb to between 2018 and 2021). About the study as a whole: The study used repertoire sequencing to test whether antigen drove CD8+ T cell activation and differentiation in Susac syndrome. Clonality of the CD8+ T cell repertoire was compared between about a dozen healthy donors, about 14 Susac syndrome patients and about 15 multiple sclerosis patients.

This clonotype has only one observation. Its antigen is not yet known. One base away there is no much larger clone; base qualities are not given. One read provides weak support. Relative to germline, V is 4 bases shorter and J is 3 bases shorter, with 19 bases between their ends. CDR1 and CDR2, per the germline V gene (reference sequence), are SEHNR and FQNEAQ. The CDR3 numbers 18 residues from cysteine through phenylalanine. The CDR3 DNA has 54 bases and is translated from base 1. RNA was extracted using the RNeasy kit, and about 0.45 to 1 ug of the RNA was reverse transcribed with random hexamers. The immunoSEQ multiplex PCR assay, which covers 54 Vbeta and 13 Jbeta segments, was used to amplify TCR beta CDR3 regions. PCR amplification bias was corrected by using a synthetic template baseline for primer optimization and computational correction. Regarding the original processing steps: Reads were annotated to V, D and J genes per IMGT and analyzed with immunoSEQ Analyzer, keeping only productive sequences. Clonality was calculated as one minus the Shannon entropy normalized by log2 of the number of productive unique sequences. For each patient and control, public and private clones were evaluated among the 100 most prevalent clones. Clones were defined as Susac-specific when absent from the healthy and MS cohorts, from approximately 1,100 published viral clones and from other ImmuneACCESS disease sequences. The public reads were run again by TCRdb, first through fastp at Q25 and then through MiXCR, and only productive beta chains were kept. Merged by CDR3 protein, the rows form single entries marked with the most common genes and DNA. The V and J calls and clone size come from TCRdb's table, not from the authors' own analysis. Counted in this sample were 53,000 or so distinct CDR3 sequences; more than 85% of them appeared once. Less than 0.65% of the sample rests with the top ten.

The full study reports these points: The TCR sequencing and HLA analysis was acknowledged to have included a relatively small number of individuals.

High-throughput TCR beta sequencing profiled peripheral blood CD8+ and CD4+ T cells from healthy donors, Susac syndrome patients and multiple sclerosis patients. Healthy donors were included as age- and sex-matched controls. Bulk CD8+ and CD4+ T cells were purified by magnetic negative isolation, whereas CD8+ TEMRA cells were enriched by FACS. Blood was collected in EDTA tubes and processed within 24 hours, with PBMCs isolated through density gradient centrifugation. PBMCs destined for TCR sequencing were cryopreserved in liquid nitrogen and later thawed in a 37 °C water bath. Purity of sorted or isolated CD4+, CD8+ and CD8+ TEMRA cells was at least 90%.

The specimen was CD8+ T cells from PBMCs. The TCR comes from a human donor in good health. This chain is built from TRBV7-9 and TRBJ2-6, with the D assignment possibly TRBD1 or TRBD2, given 6 matching bases for each. The CDR3 here reads CASSSLRNREDGANVLTF. In nucleotides, the sequence is TGTGCCAGCAGCTCACTGCGCAACAGGGAGGATGGGGCCAACGTCCTGACTTTC.